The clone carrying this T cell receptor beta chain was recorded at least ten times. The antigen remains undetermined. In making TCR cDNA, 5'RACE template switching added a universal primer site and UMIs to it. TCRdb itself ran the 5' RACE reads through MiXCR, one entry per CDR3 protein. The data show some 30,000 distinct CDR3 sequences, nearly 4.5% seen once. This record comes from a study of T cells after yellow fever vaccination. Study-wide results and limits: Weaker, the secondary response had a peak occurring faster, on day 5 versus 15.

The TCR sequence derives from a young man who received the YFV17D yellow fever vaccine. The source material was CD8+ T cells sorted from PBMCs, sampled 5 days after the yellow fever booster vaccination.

DNA of the CDR3: TGTGCCAGCAGTTTATCGACAGACACCGGGGAGCTGTTTTTT. Translation gives CASSLSTDTGELFF. The gene calls are TRBV27 and TRBJ2-2, with D possibly matching TRBD1 (5 bases). The CDR3 runs 14 residues. Between the trimmed V and J ends, which lost 0 bases and 3 bases, there was a span of 5 bases. Germline V CDR1 and CDR2: MNHEY, SMNVEV (reference sequence).